The rows below give T cell receptor beta chains drawn from one sample of a study of T cell repertoires in cytomegalovirus infection. Using its own MiXCR run on the reads, TCRdb lists one record per CDR3 protein. This table holds about 150,000 distinct CDR3 sequences, around 22% found once. Sample: PBMCs. The receptors derive from a human donor in good health (CMV status not recorded). Some clones in this sample may be carry-over from other donors' samples. CDR3s include the opening cysteine and the closing phenylalanine or tryptophan. The D gene is left open where the match is weak. Rows give clone size only sometimes, using once, few, many, or a class for an expanded clone.

clone size,J gene,CDR3 length,V gene,D gene,CDR3 DNA,CDR3 protein
NA,TRBJ2-5,14,TRBV18,NA,TGTGCCAGCTCACATGCAGGGCCCAAAGAGACCCAGTACTTC,CASSHAGPKETQYF
few,TRBJ1-6,15,TRBV20-1,NA,TGCAGTGCTAGAGTCCCGGGGGCGGACAATTCACCCCTCCACTTT,CSARVPGADNSPLHF
few,TRBJ1-5,13,TRBV28,NA,TGTGCCAGCAGTTGGGGGGCAAGGCAGCCCCAGCATTTT,CASSWGARQPQHF
many,TRBJ2-2,15,TRBV7-2,NA,TGTGCCAGCAGCTCCCGGGGCCTTAACACCGGGGAGCTGTTTTTT,CASSSRGLNTGELFF
few,TRBJ1-5,16,TRBV2,NA,TGTGCCAGCAGTGGGAACAGGGCTGGGGGCAATCAGCCCCAGCATTTT,CASSGNRAGGNQPQHF
NA,TRBJ2-7,14,TRBV19,TRBD1,TGTGCCAGTAGTACCGGACAGGGGAAATACGAGCAGTACTTC,CASSTGQGKYEQYF
few,TRBJ1-4,16,TRBV7-6,NA,TGTGCCAGCAGCCCACACTCCGGGCCTCGGAGGGGAAAACTGTTTTTT,CASSPHSGPRRGKLFF
NA,TRBJ2-3,13,TRBV29-1,NA,TGCAGCGTTGAAGGCGACGAAGGCTATACGCAGTATTTT,CSVEGDEGYTQYF
NA,TRBJ2-3,16,TRBV20-1,TRBD2,TGCAGTGCTAGAGGCACTAGCGGGGGGGTTGCAGATACGCAGTATTTT,CSARGTSGGVADTQYF
few,TRBJ2-5,14,TRBV28,TRBD1,TGTGCCAGCAGTTCGACAGGGGGTCTGGAGACCCAGTACTTC,CASSSTGGLETQYF
few,TRBJ1-3,16,TRBV19,NA,TGTGCCAGTCGCCAAGGGGAGGGATTCTCTGGAAACACCATATATTTT,CASRQGEGFSGNTIYF
few,TRBJ2-1,14,TRBV6-2/TRBV6-3,TRBD2,TGTGCCAGCAGTTACTCGAGCGGGGGCAATGAGCAGTTCTTC,CASSYSSGGNEQFF
few,TRBJ1-5,16,TRBV12-3/TRBV12-4,NA,TGTGCCAGCAGCCTCGGCGGGGCGAGGGTCAATCAGCCCCAGCATTTT,CASSLGGARVNQPQHF
few,TRBJ2-5,16,TRBV19,NA,TGTGCCAGTGCAGGGGTCGGGGGGCCCGGAGTGGAGACCCAGTACTTC,CASAGVGGPGVETQYF
many,TRBJ1-4,15,TRBV28,TRBD1,TGTGCCAGCAGGGGAACAGGGGTGACTAATGAAAAACTGTTTTTT,CASRGTGVTNEKLFF
NA,TRBJ2-4,13,TRBV20-1,NA,TGCAGTGCTAGAGATTCCATTAAAAACATTCAGTACTTC,CSARDSIKNIQYF
NA,TRBJ2-1,18,TRBV28,TRBD2,TGTGCCAGCAGCCCGGGACTAGCGGGGGGGCTAGGCTACAATGAGCAGTTCTTC,CASSPGLAGGLGYNEQFF
few,TRBJ2-1,13,TRBV6-2/TRBV6-3,TRBD2,TGTGCCAGCCAGCGGGACTCCTACAATGAGCAGTTCTTC,CASQRDSYNEQFF
many,TRBJ2-1,11,TRBV7-2,NA,TGTGCCAGCAGCCCTTCGAGTGAGCAGTTCTTC,CASSPSSEQFF
NA,TRBJ2-5,12,TRBV29-1,TRBD2,TGCAGCGCCCACTCGGGGGGTGAGACCCAGTACTTC,CSAHSGGETQYF
NA,TRBJ1-3,12,TRBV28,NA,TGTGCCAGCAGTTTCAGGGGAAACACCATACATTTT,CASSFRGNTIHF
NA,TRBJ1-3,12,TRBV28,NA,TGTGCCAGCAGGGAAACGGGGAACACCATATATTTT,CASRETGNTIYF
many,TRBJ1-1,17,TRBV7-2,NA,TGTGCCAGCAGCCCCCCGGGACTTCGAGCACGGAACACTGAAGCTTTCTTT,CASSPPGLRARNTEAFF
many,TRBJ2-3,14,TRBV5-4,TRBD2,TGTGCCAGCAGCACTAGCGGGAGCCCAGATACGCAGTATTTT,CASSTSGSPDTQYF
many,TRBJ2-3,16,TRBV7-8,TRBD2,TGTGCCAGCAGCTACGTAGCGGGGGGAAGCACAGATACGCAGTATTTT,CASSYVAGGSTDTQYF
NA,TRBJ2-7,15,TRBV28,TRBD2,TGTGCCAGCAGTCCTCTAGCGGTAAGCTCCTACGAGCAGTACTTC,CASSPLAVSSYEQYF
NA,TRBJ2-1,18,TRBV27,TRBD2,TGTGCCAGCAGTTTAGCGGTACGGCTGGCTAGCGGGAGGACTGAGCAGTTCTTC,CASSLAVRLASGRTEQFF
few,TRBJ1-5,15,TRBV2,TRBD1,TGTGCCAGCAGTGATAGGGGGCAAAGCAATCAGCCCCAGCATTTT,CASSDRGQSNQPQHF
NA,TRBJ1-5,16,TRBV20-1,TRBD1,TGCAGTGCTAGAGTTCGGACAGGGACAAGCAATCAGCCCCAGCATTTT,CSARVRTGTSNQPQHF
NA,TRBJ2-5,12,TRBV6-2/TRBV6-3,NA,TGTGCCAGCAGTACCCGACAGGAGACCCAGTACTTC,CASSTRQETQYF
few,TRBJ2-2,14,TRBV7-8,NA,TGTGCCAGCAGTCCCCGAACAAACACCGGGGAGCTGTTTTTT,CASSPRTNTGELFF
few,TRBJ2-3,15,TRBV5-4,NA,TGTGCCAGCAGCGCAGGGCGACTAAGCGCAGATACGCAGTATTTT,CASSAGRLSADTQYF
many,TRBJ1-4,15,TRBV7-6,NA,TGTGCCAGCTCTCGGGGGTTGGGCTCTAATGAAAAACTGTTTTTT,CASSRGLGSNEKLFF
NA,TRBJ1-1,15,TRBV2,NA,TGTGCCAGCAGTGTATTGGGCCCTATGAACACTGAAGCTTTCTTT,CASSVLGPMNTEAFF
many,TRBJ2-3,16,TRBV7-2,TRBD2,TGTGCCAGCAGCCTCCTAGCGGGGGGGAGCACAGATACGCAGTATTTT,CASSLLAGGSTDTQYF
few,TRBJ2-2,17,TRBV28,NA,TGTGCCAGCAGTTTCGACCCTTCGTGGACCAGGGGCGGGGAGCTGTTTTTT,CASSFDPSWTRGGELFF
many,TRBJ2-1,17,TRBV7-2,NA,TGTGCCAGCAGCTTGATCTTAGCGACCCGCTCCTACAATGAGCAGTTCTTC,CASSLILATRSYNEQFF
few,TRBJ1-5,16,TRBV6-2/TRBV6-3,NA,TGTGCCAGCAGTTACTCCGGGCAGACAAGCAATCAGCCCCAGCATTTT,CASSYSGQTSNQPQHF
many,TRBJ2-7,19,TRBV7-2,TRBD2,TGTGCCAGCAGCTTAAGCGGTAGGACTAGCGGGAGAGGGGTTTACGAGCAGTACTTC,CASSLSGRTSGRGVYEQYF
NA,TRBJ2-1,14,TRBV7-2,TRBD2,TGTGCCAGCAGCAAACAGACTAGCTTGAATGAGCAGTTCTTC,CASSKQTSLNEQFF
NA,TRBJ2-5,12,TRBV24-1,NA,TGTGCCACCAGTGATCCAGGAGAGACCCAGTACTTC,CATSDPGETQYF
many,TRBJ1-6,15,TRBV7-8,NA,TGTGCCAGCAGCTTAGCCGGCCTCGGGGGTTCACCCCTCCACTTT,CASSLAGLGGSPLHF
few,TRBJ2-1,15,TRBV6-5,NA,TGTGCCAGCAGTTACTCGATGGGGGCAAGAAATGAGCAGTTCTTC,CASSYSMGARNEQFF
NA,TRBJ2-7,12,TRBV27,TRBD1,TGTGCCAGCGGCAGGGGGATTGGCGAGCAGTACTTC,CASGRGIGEQYF
NA,TRBJ1-2,15,TRBV7-9,NA,TGTGCCAGCAGCCTTGCGGGGCCTCGGAACTATGGCTACACCTTC,CASSLAGPRNYGYTF
many,TRBJ2-1,16,TRBV5-6,TRBD2,TGTGCCAGCAGTCGTGTGAATAGCGGGAGATACAATGAGCAGTTCTTC,CASSRVNSGRYNEQFF
NA,TRBJ2-6,16,TRBV15,TRBD1,TGTGTCACCAGCAAAGACAGGGGGACCGGGGCCAACGTCCTGACTTTC,CVTSKDRGTGANVLTF
few,TRBJ2-3,13,TRBV5-1,NA,TGCGCCAGCAGCTTGCCACCAACAGATACGCAGTATTTT,CASSLPPTDTQYF
NA,TRBJ2-1,13,TRBV5-8,NA,TGTGCCAGCAGCTTCCGAGTGGGCAATGAGCAGTTCTTC,CASSFRVGNEQFF
many,TRBJ1-1,13,TRBV11-2,NA,TGTGCCAGCACCACGGGACGTGGCACTGAAGCTTTCTTT,CASTTGRGTEAFF
NA,TRBJ2-7,13,TRBV12-3/TRBV12-4,NA,TGTGCCAGCAGTCGTGACAGGTCGAACGAGCAGTACTTC,CASSRDRSNEQYF
NA,TRBJ2-7,14,TRBV6-1,NA,TGTGCCAGCCACGGGGGTGGATCCACCTACGAGCAGTACTTC,CASHGGGSTYEQYF
NA,TRBJ1-5,15,TRBV28,TRBD1,TGTGCCAGCAGTCAGGGGGGGAATAGCAATCAGCCCCAGCATTTT,CASSQGGNSNQPQHF
many,TRBJ2-5,12,TRBV11-1,NA,TGTGCCAGCAGCTTAGAGCCCGAGACCCAGTACTTC,CASSLEPETQYF
many,TRBJ1-5,16,TRBV28,NA,TGTGCCAGCAGTCCGGGGGGGGTTCTTAGCAATCAGCCCCAGCATTTT,CASSPGGVLSNQPQHF
NA,TRBJ1-2,14,TRBV20-1,TRBD1,TGCAGTGCCCTACATTGGGGACAGGGTAGCGGCTACACCTTC,CSALHWGQGSGYTF
NA,TRBJ1-2,16,TRBV12-3/TRBV12-4,TRBD1,TGTGCCAGCAGTTTTCACCGCCCACAGGGGACCTATGGCTACACCTTC,CASSFHRPQGTYGYTF
NA,TRBJ2-6,16,TRBV2,NA,TGTGCCAGCAGTGTTTCACGCAGCTCTGGGGCCAACGTCCTGACTTTC,CASSVSRSSGANVLTF
many,TRBJ2-1,16,TRBV7-8,TRBD1,TGTGCCAGCAGCTTATTCCCAGGGGGTTATGACAATGAGCAGTTCTTC,CASSLFPGGYDNEQFF